The 27 T cell receptor beta chains in this list originate from one sample, sequenced in a study of blood T cell repertoires in COVID-19. Repertoires were generated with immunoSEQ multiplex PCR, while TCRdb's copy carries only in-frame clones and drops some. The sample carries under 250,000 clones, around 82% recorded once. The material sequenced was PBMCs or T cells enriched from blood (not recorded which). All receptors derive from a middle-aged woman who had been exposed to COVID-19.

This rearrangement joins TRBV12-5 to TRBJ2-1; 7 nucleotides match TRBD1. The V gene's germline CDR1 is LGHNT and CDR2 FRNRAP. V lost 3 bases, J lost 5 bases, and 13 bases stayed unmatched. The CDR3 totals 17 residues. CDR3 DNA: TGTGCTAGTGGTTTTCCTCCCACCGGGACAGCAAACAATGAGCAGTTCTTC. Residues: CASGFPPTGTANNEQFF.

This clone was seen more than once but under ten times. V is TRBV3-1 (or the pseudogene TRBV3-2) and J is TRBJ1-5; D is ambiguous. This CDR3 is 13 amino acids long. V lost 4 bases and J lost 7, with 11 bases in between. Germline CDR1 LGHDT, CDR2 YNNKEL (reference sequence). The CDR3 reads CASSPEEGQPQHF. In DNA form, the CDR3 reads TGTGCCAGCAGCCCAGAAGAGGGCCAGCCCCAGCATTTT.

The rearrangement links TRBV7-2 to TRBJ2-1; TRBD2 aligns across 11 bases. Germline CDR1 SGHTA, CDR2 FQGNSA. V lost 7 bases to trimming and J lost 7 bases; unmatched junction nucleotides: 9. The CDR3 consists of 15 residues. As DNA, the CDR3 is TGTGCCAGCACCTTGCCTCTAGCGGGGGGAAATGAGCAGTTCTTC. The encoded protein is CASTLPLAGGNEQFF.

The V gene is TRBV14, the J gene TRBJ2-3, with a weak D call TRBD2 (6 bases). The CDR3 has 15 residues. CDR1 is SGHDN, CDR2 FVKESK, per germline. V lost 4 bases, J lost 8 bases, and 19 bases lay in between. The CDR3 DNA reads as TGTGCCAGCAGCCTACTACCGGGGGTTGGTATTACGCAGTATTTT. Its protein is CASSLLPGVGITQYF.

The chain joins TRBV18 to TRBJ1-1, with D tentatively TRBD1 (5 bases). This CDR3 comprises 20 residues. V was clipped by 1 base and J by 7 bases, with 31 bases between them. Germline lookup yields CDR1 KGHSH and CDR2 LQKENI. CDR3 region: CASSPLNFPRPQGGVHEAFF. CDR3 nucleotides: TGTGCCAGCTCACCACTAAATTTCCCCCGCCCCCAGGGAGGGGTCCATGAAGCTTTCTTT. Full variable domain (missing parts from reference TRBV18 and TRBJ1-1): NAGVMQNPRHLVRRRGQEARLRCSPMKGHSHVYWYRQLPEEGLKFMVYLQKENIIDESGMPKERFSAEFPKEGPSILRIQQVVRGDSAAYFCASSPLNFPRPQGGVHEAFFGQGTRLTVV.

The J gene is TRBJ1-4, the V gene TRBV14, with 9 bases matching TRBD1. With V trimmed by 4 bases and J by 8 bases, 2 bases remained unmatched. CDR3 length equals 13 residues. Looked up from germline, CDR1 is SGHDN and CDR2 is FVKESK. The CDR3 sequence is CASSRGQGEKLFF. As DNA, the CDR3 is TGTGCCAGCAGCCGCGGACAGGGGGAAAAACTGTTTTTT.

The gene calls are TRBV27 and TRBJ1-4, with 7 bases aligning to TRBD1. The CDR3 has 15 amino acids. The junction had 4 bases not matched to a gene; V was cut back by 2 bases and J by 4 bases. Looked up from germline, CDR1 is MNHEY and CDR2 is SMNVEV (reference sequence). CDR3: CASSLMAGGNEKLFF. CDR3 DNA: TGTGCCAGCAGTTTAATGGCAGGGGGTAATGAAAAACTGTTTTTT.

In nucleotides, the CDR3 is TGTGCCAGCAGCCCGAGCCTACAGGGGTTAGGCGAGACCCAGTACTTC. Amino acids: CASSPSLQGLGETQYF. The V call is TRBV9, the J call TRBJ2-5, with 7 bases aligning to TRBD1. The V and J ends lost 4 bases and 5 bases, in that order; junction bases with no gene match: 14. In germline, CDR1 is SGDLS, CDR2 YYNGEE. The CDR3 runs 16 residues.

The chain carries TRBV28 and TRBJ2-7, with a possible D match to TRBD1 (5 bases). The CDR3 has 13 amino acids. Trimming cost V 7 bases and J 0 bases, with 10 bases left between them. Per germline, CDR1 MDHEN and CDR2 SYDVKM. Here the CDR3 reads CASKGASSYEQYF. CDR3 sequence (DNA): TGTGCCAGCAAAGGGGCCAGCTCCTACGAGCAGTACTTC.

The gene calls are TRBV19 and TRBJ1-5; TRBD1 matches at 8 bases. Germline trimming cut 7 bases from V and 5 bases from J; bases unmatched to any gene: 7. Germline V gene lookup returns CDR1 LNHDA and CDR2 SQIVND (reference sequence). The CDR3 loop spans 14 amino acids. CDR3 nucleotides: TGTGCCAGTACCAAAGGGACAGGTGATCAGCCCCAGCATTTT. It translates to CASTKGTGDQPQHF.

The CDR3 here is CASSQQDRGLSGELFF. CDR3 DNA sequence: TGTGCCAGCAGCCAGCAAGACAGGGGTTTATCCGGGGAGCTGTTTTTT. The chain uses TRBV14 and TRBJ2-2; 8 bases match TRBD1. V trimming: 3 bases; J trimming: 6 bases; junction bases outside the gene matches: 9. Germline assignment: CDR1 SGHDN and CDR2 FVKESK. This CDR3 is 16 amino acids long.

The gene calls are TRBV19 and TRBJ1-3, with 9 bases fitting TRBD1. The germline V gene has CDR1 LNHDA and CDR2 SQIVND (reference sequence). CDR3 length: 15 amino acids. Trimming removed 7 bases from V and 2 bases from J; junction bases left unmatched: 6. The DNA of the CDR3 is TGTGCCAGTACTGGGACAGGGAGGGCTGGAAACACCATATATTTT. Translated: CASTGTGRAGNTIYF.

The rearrangement joins TRBV28 to TRBJ1-6; 7 nucleotides agree with TRBD1. Germline V CDR1 and CDR2: MDHEN, SYDVKM. The junction had 12 bases not matched to a gene; V was cut back by 5 bases and J by 5 bases. This CDR3 is built from 17 residues. The CDR3 DNA is TGTGCCAGCAGTCTCCGCCTAGGGACAGCAAATAATTCACCCCTCCACTTT. It codes for CASSLRLGTANNSPLHF. The full variable domain, its missing parts supplied by reference TRBV28 and TRBJ1-6, is DVKVTQSSRYLVKRTGEKVFLECVQDMDHENMFWYRQDPGLGLRLIYFSYDVKMKEKGDIPEGYSVSREKKERFSLILESASTNQTSMYLCASSLRLGTANNSPLHFGNGTRLTVT.

In its sample, this clone was seen a few times. The chain carries TRBV18 and TRBJ1-3; unclear D gene. V was cut by 3 bases and J by 4 bases, with 16 bases left in between. This CDR3 has 16 residues. Germline V gene data show CDR1 as KGHSH and CDR2 as LQKENI. The chain's CDR3 is CASSPSEAALGNTIYF. CDR3 coding DNA: TGTGCCAGCTCACCGTCGGAGGCAGCTCTCGGAAACACCATATATTTT. Based on the CDR3 plus reference TRBV18 and TRBJ1-3, the full variable domain is NAGVMQNPRHLVRRRGQEARLRCSPMKGHSHVYWYRQLPEEGLKFMVYLQKENIIDESGMPKERFSAEFPKEGPSILRIQQVVRGDSAAYFCASSPSEAALGNTIYFGEGSWLTVV.

This chain uses TRBV9 with TRBJ2-7; 7 nucleotides match TRBD1. This CDR3 has 13 residues. V trimming: 3 bases; J trimming: 3 bases; junction bases outside the gene matches: 3. Germline V gives CDR1 SGDLS, CDR2 YYNGEE. The CDR3 DNA sequence: TGTGCCAGCAGCGGTCGACAGGGCTACGAGCAGTACTTC. Translation: CASSGRQGYEQYF. The variable domain in full, completed from reference TRBV9 and TRBJ2-7, reads DSGVTQTPKHLITATGQRVTLRCSPRSGDLSVYWYQQSLDQGLQFLIQYYNGEERAKGNILERFSAQQFPDLHSELNLSSLELGDSALYFCASSGRQGYEQYFGPGTRLTVT.

The chain's CDR3 is CASSLTAQDTEQFF. The CDR3 DNA reads TGTGCCAGCAGTCTGACGGCACAAGACACTGAGCAGTTCTTC. V is TRBV3-1 (or the pseudogene TRBV3-2) and J is TRBJ2-1; D gene ambiguous. This CDR3 spans 14 amino acids. CDR1 and CDR2 (germline): LGHDT, YNNKEL (reference sequence). V lost 6 bases to trimming and J lost 9 bases, with 18 bases between them.

This clone was seen more than once but under ten times. The chain uses TRBV19 and TRBJ2-7, with 10 nucleotides matching TRBD1. In germline, CDR1 is LNHDA, CDR2 SQIVND (reference sequence). This CDR3 spans 13 amino acids. V shed 6 bases and J 3 bases; nucleotides not matched to a gene: 2. The CDR3 protein is CASRGQGRYEQYF. CDR3 in DNA: TGTGCCAGTAGGGGACAGGGGCGCTACGAGCAGTACTTC.

The chain combines TRBV20-1 with TRBJ1-5; 8 bases align to TRBD1. The V gene's germline CDR1 is DFQATT and CDR2 SNEGSKA (reference sequence). The CDR3 has 14 amino acids. J gave up 5 bases and V 3 bases, and 6 bases lay outside the gene matches. The CDR3 spells CSASLTGGDQPQHF. In nucleotides, the CDR3 is TGCAGTGCTAGTTTAACAGGGGGTGATCAGCCCCAGCATTTT.

This chain joins TRBV7-9 and TRBJ2-7; TRBD2 is a possible D gene (6 bases). The V gene's germline CDR1 is SEHNR and CDR2 FQNEAQ (reference sequence). With 8 bases removed from V and 6 bases from J, the gap between germline ends came to 17 bases. The CDR3 consists of 13 residues. CDR3 loop: CASDPGPGGEQYF. CDR3 sequence (DNA): TGTGCCAGCGACCCGGGCCCCGGGGGCGAGCAGTACTTC.

This rearrangement joins TRBV6-5 to TRBJ2-2, with 7 positions matching TRBD1. CDR3 length: 14 amino acids. Unmatched junction bases numbered 5, after V lost 10 bases and J lost 0 bases. Germline V gene data show CDR1 as MNHEY and CDR2 as SVGAGI. The CDR3 DNA reads TGTGCCACCGTCAGGGGGACGAACACCGGGGAGCTGTTTTTT. Translation: CATVRGTNTGELFF.

The chain employs TRBV7-6 and TRBJ2-1; TRBD2 matches 8 bases. The length of the CDR3 is 15 residues. Germline CDR1 SGHVS, CDR2 FNYEAQ. J lost 6 bases, V lost 1 base, and 5 bases had no gene match. This CDR3 reads CASSLDAGGPNEQFF. Written as DNA, the CDR3 is TGTGCCAGCAGCTTAGACGCGGGGGGCCCCAATGAGCAGTTCTTC.

This chain uses TRBV6-1 with TRBJ2-7; 10 bases line up with TRBD1. CDR1 and CDR2 (germline): MNHNS, SASEGT. V was pared by 0 bases and J by 4 bases, with 6 bases of the junction left unmatched. CDR3 size: 16 residues. The CDR3 protein is CASSEAPGTGVYEQYF. CDR3 sequence (DNA): TGTGCCAGCAGTGAAGCGCCCGGGACAGGGGTATACGAGCAGTACTTC.

This chain uses TRBV5-8 with TRBJ1-2; D possibly corresponds to TRBD1 (6 bases). This CDR3 spans 13 amino acids. The V end was cut by 2 bases, the J end by 8 bases, with 13 bases between. Germline V lookup: CDR1 SGHTS, CDR2 YDEGEE. The CDR3 region is CASSFRNRDGYTF. The CDR3 DNA follows: TGTGCCAGCAGCTTCAGAAACAGGGACGGCTACACCTTC.

This chain uses TRBV28 with TRBJ2-7; D is undetermined. Between the trimmed V and J ends, which lost 6 bases and 3 bases, there was a span of 9 bases. There are 12 residues in the CDR3. Germline V lookup: CDR1 MDHEN, CDR2 SYDVKM. The CDR3 bases are TGTGCCAGCAGCCCGAGTTTCTACGAGCAGTACTTC. Protein: CASSPSFYEQYF.

This clone was detected only once. Other nucleotide sequences from this sample produce the same CDR3. The genes are TRBV11-3 and TRBJ1-3; 8 bases align to TRBD1. V was clipped by 5 bases and J by 7 bases; unmatched bases: 4. The CDR3 has 13 amino acids. Germline loops: CDR1 SGHNT, CDR2 YENEEA. In DNA, the CDR3 is TGTGCCAGCAGCACCGGACAGGGTAACACCATATATTTT. As protein: CASSTGQGNTIYF. The full variable domain, rest sourced from reference TRBV11-3 and TRBJ1-3, is EAGVVQSPRYKIIEKKQPVAFWCNPISGHNTLYWYLQNLGQGPELLIRYENEEAVDDSQLPKDRFSAERLKGVDSTLKIQPAELGDSAVYLCASSTGQGNTIYFGEGSWLTVV.

The CDR3, as DNA: TGCGCCAGCAGCTTGGCGGGGGGCTCCTACGAGCAGTACTTC. It translates to CASSLAGGSYEQYF. The chain links TRBV5-1 to TRBJ2-7, with TRBD2 identical over 7 bases. J gave up 0 bases and V 0 bases, and 0 bases lay outside the gene matches. The CDR3 consists of 14 residues. From germline, CDR1 is SGHRS and CDR2 YFSETQ. Variable domain in full (rest from reference TRBV5-1 and TRBJ2-7): KAGVTQTPRYLIKTRGQQVTLSCSPISGHRSVSWYQQTPGQGLQFLFEYFSETQRNKGNFPGRFSGRQFSNSRSEMNVSTLELGDSALYLCASSLAGGSYEQYFGPGTRLTVT.

A single count supports this clone. The chain couples TRBV5-6 to TRBJ2-7, with no clear D. Germline V lookup: CDR1 SGHDT, CDR2 YYEEEE. Trimming removed 4 bases at V and 0 bases at J, with 11 bases between. The CDR3 sequence is 14 residues long. This CDR3 is CASSPLAVSYEQYF. Here the CDR3 DNA reads TGTGCCAGCAGCCCGCTGGCGGTCTCCTACGAGCAGTACTTC.